The clone carrying this T cell receptor beta chain has a single count. This sample is drawn from a study of cytomegalovirus exposure and HLA in healthy donors. Overall study: As an earlier analysis found, roughly 170 million T cells yielded approximately 100 million unique TCR beta sequences.

The PCR used 60 Vbeta and 13 Jbeta primers. The method was immunoSEQ multiplex PCR; TCRdb's version includes in-frame clones alone and lacks a portion of them. Of roughly 200,000 clones listed, approximately 87% are singletons. Deletions cut 0 bases from V and 3 bases from J, with 8 bases between. Germline loops: CDR1 MGHDK, CDR2 SYGVNS. This CDR3 region has 14 residues. This sequence was found in a man aged 30 to 45 in good health and CMV-seronegative. The gene calls are TRBV25-1 and TRBJ1-1, with D possibly matching TRBD1 (5 bases). Material: PBMCs. The CDR3 DNA follows: TGTGCCAGCAGTGAATATGACAGCGACACTGAAGCTTTCTTT. Encoded protein: CASSEYDSDTEAFF.